The text below deals with one TCR beta chain. This record comes from a study of blood T cell repertoires in COVID-19. About the research overall: Both acute and convalescent COVID-19 samples were obtained from the United States, Italy and Spain.

Enrolled through a virtual design, the participants were between roughly 18 and 95 years of age and came from fewer than 30 US areas. The authors' processing: Amplification of reference gene primers provided the estimated nucleated cell counts. TCRdb keeps only in-frame clones here, not all; method: immunoSEQ multiplex PCR. That table gives V, J and clone size, and the DNA gave D and trimming. This table has approximately 250,000 clones, about 87% appearing once. V was pared by 0 bases and J by 3 bases, with 10 bases between. Germline V gives CDR1 SGHRS, CDR2 YFSETQ. CDR3 size: 15 residues. This sequence was found in a woman aged 25-40 years with acute COVID-19. Source material: PBMCs or T cells enriched from blood (not recorded which). The chain is built from TRBV5-1 and TRBJ1-5; D is unclear. Here the CDR3 DNA reads TGCGCCAGCAGCTTGGATGCGGAACCCAATCAGCCCCAGCATTTT. Its translation is CASSLDAEPNQPQHF.